This T cell receptor beta chain was found in a study of long-term antiretroviral therapy in people with HIV. Every specimen held between roughly 0.85-10 million cryopreserved PBMC. These were thawed and washed before DNA extraction. The authors ran the immunoSEQ assay, v3.0, at survey level. Repertoires were generated with immunoSEQ multiplex PCR, while TCRdb's copy carries only in-frame clones and drops some. The sample contains 25,000 or so clones, over 90% of which appear only once. Germline values: CDR1 KGHSH, CDR2 LQKENI. Unmatched junction bases numbered 6, after V lost 8 bases and J lost 0 bases. This CDR3 comprises 14 residues.

V usage is TRBV18 and J usage is TRBJ1-2; 7 positions agree with TRBD1. The receptor was derived from a man between 40 and 49 years old with HIV. Sequencing was performed on unsorted PBMCs, taken 6.2 years after starting antiretroviral therapy. CDR3 protein: CASHSGQTNYGYTF. CDR3 bases: TGTGCCAGCCATTCGGGACAGACTAACTATGGCTACACCTTC.